This T cell receptor beta chain was sequenced in a study of monozygotic twins with inflammatory bowel disease. Study outcomes and limitations: IBD patients exhibited fewer clonotypes shared with other individuals than healthy twins, particularly with disease activity. Healthy co-twins exceeded IBD patients in TCRbeta diversity as measured by inverse Simpson.

Comment on this clonotype: The antigen is undetermined.

The CDR3 is 19 residues long. Germline CDR1 is SGHRS and CDR2 is YFSETQ. Each donor supplied more than 2 ml of blood. Investigators pulled total RNA out of whole blood and did not sort T cells. TCRdb re-analyzed the 5' RACE reads; it lists each CDR3 protein once, without DNA. The sample totals about 450,000 distinct CDR3 sequences; its top ten clones hold about 2.6%. Sequenced: blood. The receptor's source is a human donor with ulcerative colitis or Crohn's disease, or a healthy co-twin of an affected twin (not recorded which). The rearrangement joins TRBV5-1 to TRBJ2-7; lacking DNA, the TRBD2 call made by TCRdb goes unchecked. CDR3 sequence reads: CASSSRLAMTSGTTYEQYF.